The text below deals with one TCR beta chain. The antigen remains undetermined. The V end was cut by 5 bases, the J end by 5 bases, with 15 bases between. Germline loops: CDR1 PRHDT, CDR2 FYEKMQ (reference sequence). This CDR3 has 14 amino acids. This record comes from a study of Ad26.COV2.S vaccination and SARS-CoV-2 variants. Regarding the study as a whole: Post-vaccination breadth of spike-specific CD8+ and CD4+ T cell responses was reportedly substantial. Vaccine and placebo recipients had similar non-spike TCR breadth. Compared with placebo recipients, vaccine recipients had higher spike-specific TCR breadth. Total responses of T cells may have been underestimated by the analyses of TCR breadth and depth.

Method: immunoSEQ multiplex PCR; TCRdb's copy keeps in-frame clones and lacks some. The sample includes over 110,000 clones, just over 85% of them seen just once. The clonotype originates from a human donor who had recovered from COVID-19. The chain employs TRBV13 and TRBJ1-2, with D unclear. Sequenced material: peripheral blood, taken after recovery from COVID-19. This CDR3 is CASSKQEAAYGYTF. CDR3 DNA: TGTGCCAGCAGCAAACAAGAGGCAGCTTATGGCTACACCTTC.